The 27 T cell receptor beta chains below were found in one sample sequenced in a study of identical twins. TCRdb re-analysed the 5' RACE reads in MiXCR, keeping a single row per CDR3 protein. The sample comprises roughly 1,500,000 distinct CDR3 sequences, 32% of which are singletons, and about 0.27% rests with the top ten. Sequenced sample: cord blood. These receptors were obtained from a newborn girl in good health.

The chain uses TRBV5-6 and TRBJ2-6; D unclear. Germline V CDR1 and CDR2: SGHDT, YYEEEE. The CDR3 has 15 residues. Trimming removed 5 bases from V and 1 base from J, with 10 bases in between. This chain's CDR3 is CASSQLASGANVLTF. In DNA, the CDR3 is TGTGCCAGCAGTCAGCTCGCTTCTGGGGCCAACGTCCTGACTTTC. The entire variable domain, with the rest obtained from reference TRBV5-6 and TRBJ2-6, is as follows: DAGVTQSPTHLIKTRGQQVTLRCSPKSGHDTVSWYQQALGQGPQFIFQYYEEEERQRGNFPDRFSGHQFPNYSSELNVNALLLGDSALYLCASSQLASGANVLTFGAGSRLTVL.

This clonotype turned up a few times. The rearrangement uses TRBV4-1 and TRBJ2-1; D call uncertain. The ends were cut back, 3 bases at V and 3 bases at J, with 15 bases in the middle. The CDR3 totals 16 residues. Germline assignment: CDR1 MGHRA and CDR2 YSYEKL. The CDR3 sequence is CASSHIVVLSYNEQFF. Here the CDR3 DNA reads TGCGCCAGCAGCCACATTGTCGTTCTCAGCTACAATGAGCAGTTCTTC.

The gene calls are TRBV27 and TRBJ1-1; D ambiguous. The V end was cut by 3 bases, the J end by 11 bases, with 19 bases between. Germline CDR1 MNHEY, CDR2 SMNVEV (reference sequence). The CDR3 totals 14 residues. The CDR3 sequence is CASSFDSSSLQAFF. DNA of the CDR3: TGTGCCAGCAGTTTCGATTCGTCCTCTCTACAGGCTTTCTTT.

The chain joins TRBV10-3 to TRBJ2-3, with 9 bases that match TRBD2. The ends lost 6 bases at V and 13 bases at J; junction bases unmatched: 17. This CDR3 has 15 residues. Germline CDR1 is ENHRY and CDR2 is SYGVKD. CDR3 bases: TGTGCCATCAGAGGGACTGGCGGGAGGGCCTCGATGGAGTATTTT. This codes for CAIRGTGGRASMEYF.

This clonotype has only a few counts. The chain combines TRBV27 with TRBJ2-1; D is perhaps TRBD1 (6 bases). Germline CDR1 and CDR2: MNHEY and SMNVEV (reference sequence). The CDR3 runs to 12 residues. Trimming pared 10 bases from V and 9 bases from J, leaving 16 bases between. The CDR3 DNA sequence: TGTGCCACCCAGAGACAGGCTGGTGAGCAGTTCTTC. This codes for CATQRQAGEQFF.

This clonotype was found a few times. The chain is built from TRBV5-1 and TRBJ2-2, with 8 bases that match TRBD1. The V gene's germline CDR1 is SGHRS and CDR2 YFSETQ. The CDR3 loop spans 15 amino acids. V was clipped by 4 bases and J by 6 bases; unmatched bases: 8. The CDR3 spells CASSARTGSPGELFF. CDR3 nucleotides: TGCGCCAGCAGCGCCCGGACAGGGAGTCCCGGGGAGCTGTTTTTT.

This clonotype was observed a single time. This sequence may be a read error, since a much larger clone differs from it by one base. CDR3 amino acids: CASSPLGISYEQFF. The DNA for the CDR3 is TGTGCCAGCAGTCCCCTCGGAATCTCCTACGAGCAGTTCTTC. This sequence joins TRBV27 and TRBJ2-1, with unresolved D. V shed 5 bases and J shed 10 bases, with 18 bases lying between them. This CDR3 is built from 14 residues. CDR1 is MNHEY and CDR2 is SMNVEV in the germline V gene (reference sequence).

The chain uses TRBV20-1 and TRBJ2-7, with D possibly being TRBD2 (7 bases). The CDR3 is 12 residues long. Germline lookup yields CDR1 DFQATT and CDR2 SNEGSKA (reference sequence). Trimming took off 2 bases at V and 10 bases at J, with 15 bases between the two ends. The CDR3, as DNA: TGCAGTGCTAGATCTGGGGGAGGGGGACAGTACTTC. It yields the protein CSARSGGGGQYF.

Concerning this clonotype: Given a much more abundant clone one base away, this may be a read error. This chain uses TRBV6-2 or TRBV6-3 with TRBJ1-2; a possible D gene is TRBD1 (6 bases). Trimming pared 1 base from V and 3 bases from J, leaving 6 bases between. The germline V gene has CDR1 MNHEY and CDR2 SVGEGT. The CDR3 runs to 13 residues. The chain's CDR3 is CASSYYRDYGYTF. CDR3 in DNA: TGTGCCAGCAGTTACTACAGGGACTATGGCTACACCTTC.

This clonotype was seen a few times. This chain uses TRBV20-1 with TRBJ1-6; D uncertain. Germline V gene sequence: CDR1 DFQATT, CDR2 SNEGSKA (reference sequence). The germline V and J ends were trimmed by 1 base and 6 bases, with 13 bases remaining between them. CDR3 length equals 15 residues. Here the CDR3 reads CSARVGQLSNSPLHF. The DNA of the CDR3 is TGCAGTGCTAGAGTTGGGCAACTCTCTAATTCACCCCTCCACTTT.

This clonotype was seen at least ten times. V and J are TRBV6-5 and TRBJ2-3, with D unclear. V was trimmed by 2 bases and J by 3 bases, leaving 6 bases between them. Germline V lookup: CDR1 MNHEY, CDR2 SVGAGI. This CDR3 has 13 amino acids. The CDR3 loop is CASSYVGTDTQYF. CDR3 sequence (DNA): TGTGCCAGCAGTTACGTTGGGACAGATACGCAGTATTTT.

V gene TRBV18 combines with J gene TRBJ1-2; TRBD1 matches at 7 bases. The CDR3 has 13 residues. Germline-derived CDR1 and CDR2 are KGHSH and LQKENI. With V trimmed by 5 bases and J by 7 bases, 7 bases remained unmatched. In DNA form, the CDR3 reads TGTGCCAGCTCATCGGACAGGCGATTTGGCTACACCTTC. This translates into CASSSDRRFGYTF.

This clonotype occurred once. Being one base from a much bigger clone, this may be a read error. V usage is TRBV4-2 and J usage is TRBJ2-4; 9 bases map to TRBD1. The J call may be faulty, since TRBJ2-7 better matches the DNA end. The CDR3 spans 15 residues. Per the germline V gene, CDR1 is LGHNA and CDR2 is YNFKEQ. For the CDR3, the DNA is TGTGCCAGCAGCCAAGAAGAACAGGGGGCTTACGAGCAGTACTTC. Its translation: CASSQEEQGAYEQYF.

The table lists this clonotype with many counts. A read error may be the cause here, since a much bigger clone is one base away. For the CDR3, the DNA is TGTGCCAGCAGCCAAGTGACAAACTATGGCTACACCTTC. Protein: CASSQVTNYGYTF. The V call is TRBV3-1, the J call TRBJ1-2; the D is unclear. V lost 1 base and J lost 2, with 5 bases in between. This CDR3 is built from 13 residues. Germline values: CDR1 LGHDT, CDR2 YNNKEL (reference sequence).

V is TRBV5-1 and J is TRBJ2-7; D possibly corresponds to TRBD2 (6 bases). V was trimmed by 2 bases and J by 0 bases, leaving 12 bases between them. Germline V gives CDR1 SGHRS, CDR2 YFSETQ. The CDR3 loop spans 15 amino acids. In DNA, the CDR3 is TGCGCCAGCAGCTTTTACGGGAGTGGCTCCTACGAGCAGTACTTC. It encodes CASSFYGSGSYEQYF.

The chain carries TRBV12-3 or TRBV12-4 and TRBJ1-2, with 9 bases matching TRBD1. The length of the CDR3 is 14 residues. Losses at the gene ends were 5 bases for V and 4 bases for J; bases not matched to a gene: 5. The CDR3 sequence: CASSGTGRGYGYTF. DNA for the CDR3: TGTGCCAGCAGTGGGACAGGGCGAGGCTATGGCTACACCTTC.

V usage is TRBV5-1 and J usage is TRBJ1-2, with D unresolved. The CDR3 spans 15 residues. Germline V gene lookup returns CDR1 SGHRS and CDR2 YFSETQ. Trimming shortened V by 1 base and J by 4 bases, and 14 bases separated the two germline ends. The CDR3 sequence: CASSLFADDPYGYTF. The CDR3 region has the DNA TGCGCCAGCAGCTTGTTTGCGGACGACCCCTATGGCTACACCTTC.

The chain employs TRBV6-6 and TRBJ1-1; 9 nucleotides align to TRBD1. This CDR3 has 14 amino acids. The J segment lost 1 base and the V segment lost 6 bases, leaving 3 bases of the junction unmatched. The germline V gene encodes CDR1 MNHNY and CDR2 SVGAGI (reference sequence). The DNA of the CDR3 is TGTGCCAGCAGGGAGGACAGGGGGAACACTGAAGCTTTCTTT. Amino acids: CASREDRGNTEAFF.

The V gene is TRBV11-2, the J gene TRBJ2-4, with 7 bases fitting TRBD2. This CDR3 is built from 15 residues. Trimming took 1 base from V and 13 from J; bases not matched to a gene: 13. Germline CDR1 reads SGHAT; CDR2 reads FQNNGV. The CDR3 region is CASSLVGGRAAEQYF. In nucleotides, the CDR3 is TGTGCCAGCAGCTTAGTTGGGGGGAGGGCCGCTGAGCAGTACTTC.

This clonotype has a handful of counts. J is TRBJ2-7 and V is TRBV12-3 or TRBV12-4; TRBD1 matches at 7 bases. The V segment lost 3 bases and the J segment 3 bases; nucleotides outside the gene matches: 8. This CDR3 region has 15 residues. Here the CDR3 reads CASSLGDSLVYEQYF. CDR3 DNA sequence: TGTGCCAGCAGTTTGGGGGACAGCCTAGTCTACGAGCAGTACTTC.

This clonotype appeared many times. The chain combines TRBV20-1 with TRBJ1-2; weak D call: TRBD1 (5 bases). Germline CDR1 reads DFQATT; CDR2 reads SNEGSKA (reference sequence). Trimming shortened V by 3 bases and J by 4 bases, and 9 bases separated the two germline ends. This CDR3 has 12 residues. The DNA of the CDR3 is TGCAGTGCTAGGGACGGGGGCTATGGCTACACCTTC. This encodes CSARDGGYGYTF.

The table lists this clonotype with many counts. The chain couples TRBV29-1 to TRBJ2-7; 10 positions match TRBD1. This CDR3 has 14 residues. The germline gives CDR1 SQVTM, CDR2 ANQGSEA. The trim removed 2 bases at V and 1 base at J, leaving 2 bases unmatched. The CDR3 loop is CSVESGQGSYEQYF. The CDR3 DNA sequence: TGCAGCGTTGAATCGGGACAGGGGTCCTACGAGCAGTACTTC.

The chain recombines TRBV5-1 with TRBJ2-5, with TRBD2 matching over 7 bases. The last part of the DNA fits TRBJ2-7 better; the J call may be wrong. Germline-derived CDR1 and CDR2 are SGHRS and YFSETQ. CDR3 length: 14 residues. The DNA of the CDR3 is TGCGCCAGCAGCTTAGTTCCGGGGAGGGACGAGCAGTACTTC. This encodes CASSLVPGRDEQYF.

This clonotype has a handful of counts. This CDR3 reads CSAWDRESTNEKLFF. The CDR3 DNA follows: TGCAGTGCCTGGGACAGGGAATCAACTAATGAAAAACTGTTTTTT. V gene TRBV20-1 combines with J gene TRBJ1-4; 9 nucleotides line up with TRBD1. The ends lost 6 bases at V and 0 bases at J; junction bases unmatched: 5. Per the germline V gene, CDR1 is DFQATT and CDR2 is SNEGSKA (reference sequence). CDR3 size: 15 residues.

The CDR3 reads CATSREASGSDTQYF. The CDR3 region has the DNA TGTGCCACCAGCAGAGAGGCTAGCGGGAGTGATACGCAGTATTTT. V is TRBV15 and J is TRBJ2-3, with 10 bases that match TRBD2. The CDR3 totals 15 residues. Unmatched junction bases numbered 3, after V lost 0 bases and J lost 6 bases. Looked up from germline, CDR1 is LNHNV and CDR2 is YYDKDF (reference sequence).

This clonotype was observed a handful of times. The V call is TRBV19, the J call TRBJ1-2; the D is unclear. The CDR3 extends over 13 amino acids. Germline V gene lookup returns CDR1 LNHDA and CDR2 SQIVND (reference sequence). V shed 6 bases and J shed 1 base, with 9 bases lying between them. CDR3 region: CASSSEFNYGYTF. The CDR3 bases are TGTGCCAGTAGCTCCGAATTTAACTATGGCTACACCTTC. Variable domain in full (rest from reference TRBV19 and TRBJ1-2): DGGITQSPKYLFRKEGQNVTLSCEQNLNHDAMYWYRQDPGQGLRLIYYSQIVNDFQKGDIAEGYSVSREKKESFPLTVTSAQKNPTAFYLCASSSEFNYGYTFGSGTRLTVV.

This clonotype was counted a few times. The rearrangement joins TRBV20-1 to TRBJ2-7, with 12 positions matching TRBD2. Germline values: CDR1 DFQATT, CDR2 SNEGSKA (reference sequence). The CDR3 length is 16 residues. V gave up 3 bases and J gave up 2 bases; unmatched junction bases: 8. CDR3 in amino acids: CSARTSGSLRTYEQYF. DNA of the CDR3: TGCAGTGCTAGGACTAGCGGGAGTTTAAGGACCTACGAGCAGTACTTC.